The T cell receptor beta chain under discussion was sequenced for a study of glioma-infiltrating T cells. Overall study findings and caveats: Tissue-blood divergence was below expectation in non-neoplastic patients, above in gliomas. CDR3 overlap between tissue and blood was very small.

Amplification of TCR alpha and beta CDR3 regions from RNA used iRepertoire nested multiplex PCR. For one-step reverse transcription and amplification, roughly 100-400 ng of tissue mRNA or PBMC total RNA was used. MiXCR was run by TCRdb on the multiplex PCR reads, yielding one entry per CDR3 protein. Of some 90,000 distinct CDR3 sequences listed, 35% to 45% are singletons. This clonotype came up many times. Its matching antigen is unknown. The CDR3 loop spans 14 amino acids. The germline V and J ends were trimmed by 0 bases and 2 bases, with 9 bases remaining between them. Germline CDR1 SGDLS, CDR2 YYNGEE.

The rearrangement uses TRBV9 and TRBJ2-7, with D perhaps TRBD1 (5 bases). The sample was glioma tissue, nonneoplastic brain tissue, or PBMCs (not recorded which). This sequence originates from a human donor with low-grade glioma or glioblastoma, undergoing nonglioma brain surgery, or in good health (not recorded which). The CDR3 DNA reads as TGTGCCAGCAGCGTAGACCTAGGGGCCTACGAGCAGTACTTC. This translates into CASSVDLGAYEQYF.